This record covers a single T cell receptor beta chain. These data originate in a study of blood T cell repertoires in COVID-19. CDR1 and CDR2 (germline): MGHRA, YSYEKL. The CDR3 has 15 residues. Losses at the gene ends were 5 bases for V and 8 bases for J; bases not matched to a gene: 12. Libraries were prepared by immunoSEQ multiplex PCR; TCRdb keeps only in-frame clonotypes and omits some of them. The sample has 90,000 to 95,000 clones; roughly 88% are singletons. The receptor comes from a woman aged 70 to 79 with acute or convalescent COVID-19. The source material was peripheral blood. V is TRBV4-1 and J is TRBJ1-2; 9 nucleotides line up with TRBD1. DNA of the CDR3: TGCGCCAGCAGCAGCTCAGGGACAGGGTTAGGCGGCTACACCTTC. Translating it yields CASSSSGTGLGGYTF.